These T cell receptor beta chains were read from a single sample in a study of blood T cells in healthy people across ages. TCRdb reprocessed the 5' RACE reads with MiXCR, giving one entry per CDR3 protein. The sample records fewer than 2,000,000 distinct CDR3 sequences, roughly 43% being singletons. What was sequenced was blood. These receptors originate from a human donor in good health. The CDR3 runs from the conserved cysteine through the conserved F or W.

J gene: TRBJ1-4; V gene: TRBV14; CDR3 protein: CASSQTGTGEKLFF
J gene: TRBJ2-1; V gene: TRBV7-9; CDR3 protein: CASSWGHWDEQFF
J gene: TRBJ2-3; V gene: TRBV12-3/TRBV12-4; CDR3 protein: CASSWGFGSTDTQYF
J gene: TRBJ2-7; V gene: TRBV7-9; CDR3 protein: CASTWGQELREQYF
J gene: TRBJ2-7; V gene: TRBV9; CDR3 protein: CASSVGLGQGDPGEQYF
J gene: TRBJ2-3; V gene: TRBV4-2; CDR3 protein: CASSQAGGRVSDTQYF
J gene: TRBJ1-5; V gene: TRBV6-2/TRBV6-3; CDR3 protein: CASSYRYGNQPQHF
J gene: TRBJ2-5; V gene: TRBV29-1; CDR3 protein: CSVEGAQGNRETQYF
J gene: TRBJ1-1; V gene: TRBV7-9; CDR3 protein: CASSLGDNEAFF
J gene: TRBJ2-7; V gene: TRBV24-1; CDR3 protein: CATSDHRQGRGEQYF
J gene: TRBJ2-4; V gene: TRBV12-5; CDR3 protein: CASGLVEMRQGAGTKNIQYF
J gene: TRBJ1-2; V gene: TRBV28; CDR3 protein: CASSLSSPGDYGYTF
J gene: TRBJ1-4; V gene: TRBV7-9; CDR3 protein: CALGTGDEKLFF
J gene: TRBJ2-1; V gene: TRBV7-8; CDR3 protein: CASSPIAGPYNEQFF
J gene: TRBJ2-2; V gene: TRBV10-3; CDR3 protein: CAIRATSSAGELFF
J gene: TRBJ2-5; V gene: TRBV28; CDR3 protein: CASSSSWGEETQYF
J gene: TRBJ2-5; V gene: TRBV20-1; CDR3 protein: CSARDTTRGSAQYF
J gene: TRBJ2-5; V gene: TRBV20-1; CDR3 protein: CSARGTAEGKQYF
J gene: TRBJ2-4; V gene: TRBV5-1; CDR3 protein: CASSLPLTSGDSENIQYF
J gene: TRBJ1-6; V gene: TRBV7-6; CDR3 protein: CASSQGPAWDSPLHF
J gene: TRBJ1-2; V gene: TRBV5-5; CDR3 protein: CASSSGVQYGYTF
J gene: TRBJ1-2; V gene: TRBV20-1; CDR3 protein: CSATTRVDYNYGHTF
J gene: TRBJ2-7; V gene: TRBV11-2; CDR3 protein: CASSLEQAIYEQYF
J gene: TRBJ1-1; V gene: TRBV2; CDR3 protein: CASSIRARDTEAFF
J gene: TRBJ2-5; V gene: TRBV18; CDR3 protein: CASSNDREYQETQYF
J gene: TRBJ2-1; V gene: TRBV6-6; CDR3 protein: CASSDRGWDEQFF
J gene: TRBJ2-3; V gene: TRBV7-2; CDR3 protein: CASASQGLQDTQYF
J gene: TRBJ1-1; V gene: TRBV4-1; CDR3 protein: CASSQDRGTANTEAFF
J gene: TRBJ1-5; V gene: TRBV20-1; CDR3 protein: CSARISPNQPQHF
J gene: TRBJ1-2; V gene: TRBV20-1; CDR3 protein: CSARDFRGGNGYTF
J gene: TRBJ2-7; V gene: TRBV10-3; CDR3 protein: CAISPDGAYEQYF
J gene: TRBJ1-5; V gene: TRBV6-5; CDR3 protein: CASSYSDGQPQHF
J gene: TRBJ1-6; V gene: TRBV6-2/TRBV6-3; CDR3 protein: CASTNHLSPLHF
J gene: TRBJ2-7; V gene: TRBV20-1; CDR3 protein: CSARDLGGPSSYEQYF
J gene: TRBJ1-1; V gene: TRBV4-2; CDR3 protein: CASSQVRGEEAFF
J gene: TRBJ1-4; V gene: TRBV6-5; CDR3 protein: CASSRGRFNEKLFF
J gene: TRBJ1-2; V gene: TRBV27; CDR3 protein: CASSLGTGHYYGYTF
J gene: TRBJ2-6; V gene: TRBV4-2; CDR3 protein: CASSQDRGHRASGANVLTF
J gene: TRBJ2-7; V gene: TRBV28; CDR3 protein: CASSLTGVLSYEQYF
J gene: TRBJ2-1; V gene: TRBV28; CDR3 protein: CASSFKGGGLSYNEQFF
J gene: TRBJ2-1; V gene: TRBV29-1; CDR3 protein: CSVGEGLEQFF
J gene: TRBJ1-1; V gene: TRBV4-1; CDR3 protein: CASSQRDLNTEAFF
J gene: TRBJ2-2; V gene: TRBV7-8; CDR3 protein: CASSSSTTGELFF
J gene: TRBJ2-5; V gene: TRBV29-1; CDR3 protein: CSGQGLAGETQYF
J gene: TRBJ1-2; V gene: TRBV4-3; CDR3 protein: CASRHRGRNYGYTF
J gene: TRBJ1-1; V gene: TRBV9; CDR3 protein: CASTVSSKNTEAFF
J gene: TRBJ2-5; V gene: TRBV7-2; CDR3 protein: CASSSSGGRKTQYF
J gene: TRBJ2-7; V gene: TRBV12-3/TRBV12-4; CDR3 protein: CASSLYNSYERYF
J gene: TRBJ2-7; V gene: TRBV27; CDR3 protein: CASAPSRGGSPVEQYF
J gene: TRBJ1-1; V gene: TRBV13; CDR3 protein: CASSSPGIASQHTEAFF
J gene: TRBJ2-7; V gene: TRBV7-2; CDR3 protein: CASSATHEQYF
J gene: TRBJ2-5; V gene: TRBV4-3; CDR3 protein: CASSQASGRGVVETQYF
J gene: TRBJ2-7; V gene: TRBV7-2; CDR3 protein: CASSGESGGASYEQYF
J gene: TRBJ2-5; V gene: TRBV5-1; CDR3 protein: CASSLAGTRQETQYF